A selection of T cell receptor beta chains follows, all from one sample in a study of cytomegalovirus exposure and HLA in healthy donors. This table comes from immunoSEQ multiplex PCR, and its TCRdb copy is limited to in-frame clones, with some not included. Among 100,000 to 130,000 clones listed, about 94% were seen once. Sequencing was carried out using PBMCs. All receptors come from a woman in her late teens or twenties in good health and CMV-seronegative. Each CDR3 is given with its conserved first and last residue. The D gene is left open where the match is weak.

j_call v_call d_call cdr3_aa cdr3_nt
TRBJ2-7 TRBV4-1 . CASSQHDLVSYEQYF TGCGCCAGCAGCCAACACGATCTAGTCTCCTACGAGCAGTACTTC
TRBJ2-6 TRBV4-3 . CASSQQGSGANVLTF TGCGCCAGCAGCCAACAGGGGTCCGGGGCCAACGTCCTGACTTTC
TRBJ2-2 TRBV5-6 . CASSLRGYTGELFF TGTGCCAGCAGCTTGCGCGGGTACACCGGGGAGCTGTTTTTT
TRBJ1-2 TRBV5-8 . CASSPGLSGYGYTF TGTGCCAGCAGCCCGGGACTTTCGGGCTATGGCTACACCTTC
TRBJ2-3 TRBV13 TRBD2 CASSEKGTSGGGDTQYF TGTGCCAGCAGCGAGAAGGGGACTAGCGGGGGGGGCGATACGCAGTATTTT
TRBJ2-7 TRBV4-2 TRBD2 CASSQPLAGGLHEQYF TGTGCCAGCAGCCAACCCCTAGCGGGGGGGCTTCACGAGCAGTACTTC
TRBJ1-2 TRBV5-8 TRBD1 CASPSAQYQGALGDGYTF TGTGCCAGCCCCTCCGCCCAGTATCAGGGGGCTCTTGGTGATGGCTACACCTTC
TRBJ2-7 TRBV20-1 . CSSVEHEQYF TGCAGCTCGGTGGAGCACGAGCAGTACTTC
TRBJ2-7 TRBV4-1 . CASSQDWTGYEQYF TGCGCCAGCAGCCAAGATTGGACTGGCTACGAGCAGTACTTC
TRBJ2-1 TRBV2 TRBD1 CASRGQGESWGQFF TGTGCCAGCAGAGGACAGGGGGAAAGCTGGGGGCAGTTCTTC
TRBJ1-4 TRBV29-1 . CSVGQSNEKLFF TGCAGCGTTGGGCAGTCTAATGAAAAACTGTTTTTT
TRBJ2-1 TRBV27 . CASSPTLSGWEQFF TGTGCCAGCAGTCCCACCCTGTCGGGGTGGGAGCAGTTCTTC
TRBJ2-1 TRBV27 . CASSSYRTYNEQFF TGTGCCAGCAGTTCTTACAGAACCTACAATGAGCAGTTCTTC
TRBJ2-1 TRBV30 . CAWSLYGVEQFF TGTGCCTGGAGTCTGTACGGGGTTGAGCAGTTCTTC
TRBJ2-1 TRBV4-1 TRBD1 CASSQEDRGQGGNEQFF TGCGCCAGCAGCCAAGAGGATAGAGGACAGGGCGGCAATGAGCAGTTCTTC
TRBJ1-5 TRBV4-3 . CASSQDWQYSNQPQHF TGCGCCAGCAGCCAAGATTGGCAGTATAGCAATCAGCCCCAGCATTTT
TRBJ1-1 TRBV29-1 . CSASLGHPVTF TGCAGCGCTTCTCTGGGGCACCCGGTGACATTT
TRBJ2-6 TRBV9 TRBD2 CASSPGEGFSGANVLTF TGTGCCAGCAGCCCCGGGGAGGGCTTCTCTGGGGCCAACGTCCTGACTTTC
TRBJ1-2 TRBV4-3 . CASSLLGGGLLDGYTF TGCGCCAGCAGCCTCCTAGGGGGGGGGCTTCTGGATGGCTACACCTTC
TRBJ1-1 TRBV9 . CASSVEIGETEAFF TGTGCCAGCAGCGTAGAAATCGGGGAAACTGAAGCTTTCTTT
TRBJ2-7 TRBV28 TRBD2 CASSSPGLASTEQYF TGTGCCAGCAGTTCCCCGGGACTAGCTAGTACCGAGCAGTACTTC
TRBJ1-4 TRBV7-9 TRBD1 CASSLGRSGGDNANEKLFF TGTGCCAGCAGCTTAGGGCGGTCAGGGGGCGATAATGCTAATGAAAAACTGTTTTTT
TRBJ2-1 TRBV7-8 TRBD1 CASSLEGAWEQFF TGTGCCAGCAGCTTAGAGGGGGCCTGGGAGCAGTTCTTC
TRBJ1-6 TRBV6-5 . CASSYLQGNNSPLHF TGTGCCAGCAGTTACTTACAGGGCAATAATTCACCCCTCCACTTT
TRBJ2-7 TRBV5-8 . CASSLRDKGSYEQYF TGTGCCAGCAGCCTCCGGGACAAGGGGTCGTACGAGCAGTACTTC
TRBJ1-2 TRBV28 TRBD1 CASSLPMPGQGYGYTF TGTGCCAGCAGTCTTCCCATGCCGGGACAGGGCTATGGCTACACCTTC
TRBJ1-5 TRBV11-2 TRBD1 CASSIGQGGDQPQHF TGTGCCAGCAGCATCGGACAGGGCGGTGATCAGCCCCAGCATTTT
TRBJ2-7 TRBV9 TRBD1 CASSKGTGVAGEQYF TGTGCCAGCAGTAAGGGGACAGGGGTGGCGGGAGAGCAGTACTTC
TRBJ2-7 TRBV18 TRBD2 CASSPLGTSGVTYEQYF TGTGCCAGCTCACCACTCGGGACTAGCGGGGTTACCTACGAGCAGTACTTC
TRBJ1-5 TRBV5-1 . CASSWGGPNQPQHF TGCGCCAGCAGTTGGGGGGGTCCTAATCAGCCCCAGCATTTT
TRBJ2-7 TRBV27 TRBD2 CASTGTRAYEQYF TGTGCCAGCACTGGGACTAGGGCCTACGAGCAGTACTTC
TRBJ1-5 TRBV18 . CASSPTPGERGGTSNQPQHF TGTGCCAGCTCACCAACCCCCGGGGAAAGGGGAGGTACTAGCAATCAGCCCCAGCATTTT